This TCR beta chain was found in a study of T-cell reconstitution after alpha-beta-depleted transplantation in children (TCRdb year 2016). General notes on the study: T-cell immune reconstitution after TCRalphabeta/CD19-depleted allogeneic hematopoietic cell transplantation in children was quantitatively tracked in the study by means of TCR repertoire profiling. Study-level results and caveats: The apparently early alphabetaT-cell count recovery about two months after transplant was reportedly dependent on only several hundred rapidly expanded clones derived from non-depleted graft cells. Hyperexpanded clone frequencies declined over subsequent months; after one year, T-cell counts and TCRbeta diversity were mostly attributed to newly produced T cells. In some patients, the high TCRbeta diversity seen at day 60 was put down to recipient T cells and intrathymic progenitors that had survived conditioning.

The treatment or condition label here, explained by the study, means: allogeneic hematopoietic cell transplantation with graft depleted of TCRalphabeta T cells and CD19 B cells. The transplant recipients were children given TCRalphabeta/CD19-depleted allogeneic hematopoietic cell grafts. The V and J ends are trimmed by 8 bases and 3 bases, leaving 10 bases between them. The CDR3 runs 12 residues from the cysteine to the phenylalanine. Solely the CDR3 DNA is kept, with 36 bases framed from the first base. Regarding this clonotype: No cognate antigen has been identified for it. Base qualities are not provided; no much larger clone lies one nucleotide away.

Library prep was done by PCR. The sequencer was an Illumina HiSeq 2500. TCR library preparation used molecular barcoding, with unique molecular identifiers applied to normalize quantification of the TCRbeta repertoire. The public reads were run again by TCRdb, first through fastp at Q25 and then through MiXCR, and only productive beta chains were kept. Rows merge per CDR3 protein into single entries with the most common DNA and genes. The sample table holds about 980,000 distinct CDR3 sequences, of which under 30% were seen once. The ten largest clonotypes hold roughly 30% of the sample. This clonotype was obtained from a boy under three years old who had a stem cell transplant for SCID, so the T cells may come from the graft donor. This sequence uses TRBV12-3 or TRBV12-4 and TRBJ1-2; the D gene identity is not certain. Sequencing used PBMCs, mostly from graft donor cells, obtained 360 days after TCRalphabeta/CD19-depleted stem cell transplant. The DNA sequence reads TGTGCCAGCTCTAGGGAATACTATGGCTACACCTTC. Its product reads: CASSREYYGYTF.